This T cell receptor beta chain comes out of a study of T cells in women clearing cervical HPV infection. A note on this clone: The read comes to an end 3 residues before the CDR3 does, leaving the germline J gene to fill in the end.

This CDR3 is 16 amino acids long. Germline assignment: CDR1 MNHEY and CDR2 SVGEGT. V was cut by 5 bases and J by 0 bases, with 14 bases left in between. Profiled with immunoSEQ multiplex PCR; TCRdb holds only in-frame clones, not every one. In all, the sample yields roughly 12,000 clones. This sequence joins TRBV6-2 or TRBV6-3 and TRBJ1-5, with TRBD1 as a possible D gene (6 bases). The source is a woman aged 18 to 75 with a cervical HPV16 infection that either progressed to CIN3+ or cleared (not recorded which). The sample was blood buffy coat. The CDR3: CASSLLGGGSNQPQHF. The covered CDR3 bases are TGTGCCAGCAGTCTCCTTGGAGGGGGTAGCAATCAGCCC.